This T cell receptor (beta chain) was obtained from a study of CD8 T cells in Susac syndrome. The study, taken as a whole, reports: That the number of individuals in its TCR sequencing and HLA analysis was relatively small was acknowledged by the study.

CDR3 size: 14 residues. Trimming removed 5 bases at V and 3 bases at J, with 14 bases between. Germline V lookup: CDR1 SGHVS, CDR2 FQNEAQ. Sequencing of TCR beta, carried out with a high-throughput approach, was applied to CD8+ and CD4+ T cells from the blood. The TEMRA cells underwent FACS enrichment, while the CD8+ and CD4+ T cells underwent negative isolation. cDNA came from about 0.5 to 1 ug RNA primed by random hexamers. Amplification of TCR beta CDR3 by immunoSEQ multiplex PCR spanned 54 Vbeta and 13 Jbeta. MiXCR, applied by TCRdb to the immunoSEQ multiplex PCR reads, yields one record per CDR3 protein. The sample includes about 180,000 distinct CDR3 sequences, approximately 95% of them seen just once. About this clonotype: Antigen: not known.

This clonotype originated in a human donor with multiple sclerosis. The source material was CD8+ T cells from PBMCs. This sequence joins TRBV7-8 and TRBJ2-7; D might be TRBD2 (6 bases). The CDR3 DNA reads as TGTGCCAGCAGCCCTGGGACTGGGCACTACGAGCAGTACTTC. Its protein is CASSPGTGHYEQYF.